The 20 T cell receptor beta chains below were found in one sample sequenced in a study of beta chain features in type 1 diabetes. Since all of the isolated RNA was reverse transcribed, expressed TCRB transcripts were what got sequenced. Clones were sequenced by immunoSEQ multiplex PCR, and TCRdb holds only the in-frame ones, with some missing. The table lists hundreds of thousands of clones, around an eighth of them singletons. These TCRs' antigens remain unknown. Overall study results and limits: There was a moderate but significant shortening of TCRB CDR3s in all four CD4+ subsets of Type 1 diabetes patients.

Sequenced sample: naive CD4+ T cells from blood. The receptors derive from a man in his late teens or twenties with type 1 diabetes.

A few counts support this clone. This chain connects TRBV28 to TRBJ1-6; D gene ambiguous. This CDR3 spans 17 amino acids. Trimming left V 5 bases short and J 6 bases short, with 20 bases between. Germline V gene sequence: CDR1 MDHEN, CDR2 SYDVKM. CDR3 loop: CASSIIQDLGSNSPLHF. DNA for the CDR3: TGTGCCAGCAGTATCATACAAGATCTCGGGAGTAATTCACCCCTCCACTTT. The full variable domain, completed using reference TRBV28 and TRBJ1-6, is DVKVTQSSRYLVKRTGEKVFLECVQDMDHENMFWYRQDPGLGLRLIYFSYDVKMKEKGDIPEGYSVSREKKERFSLILESASTNQTSMYLCASSIIQDLGSNSPLHFGNGTRLTVT.

The chain employs TRBV21-1 and TRBJ2-3. TRBV21-1 represents a pseudogene. CDR3 size: 13 residues. This CDR3 is CASMRGVTDTQYF. The DNA of the CDR3 is TGTGCCAGCATGAGGGGAGTGACAGATACGCAGTATTTT.

The chain joins TRBV29-1 to TRBJ1-1; 8 nucleotides match TRBD1. This CDR3 has 15 amino acids. The V gene's germline CDR1 is SQVTM and CDR2 ANQGSEA. The J segment lost 4 bases and the V segment lost 5 bases, leaving 12 bases of the junction unmatched. The CDR3 loop is CSVFQGAGVGTEAFF. The CDR3 DNA reads as TGCAGCGTTTTTCAGGGGGCAGGGGTGGGCACTGAAGCTTTCTTT.

This clone occurred a few times. This chain connects TRBV18 to TRBJ1-2; the D is unclear. The V end lost 8 bases, the J end lost 0 bases, and 10 bases lay between the germline ends. This CDR3 region has 13 residues. The germline gives CDR1 KGHSH, CDR2 LQKENI. CDR3 residues: CASATGANYGYTF. Here the CDR3 DNA reads TGTGCCAGCGCTACGGGAGCTAACTATGGCTACACCTTC.

The rearrangement joins TRBV19 to TRBJ1-1; 7 nucleotides line up with TRBD1. Germline CDR1 LNHDA, CDR2 SQIVND (reference sequence). The CDR3 loop spans 13 amino acids. V lost 7 bases, J lost 9 bases, and 11 bases stayed unmatched. The CDR3 spells CASMTGLLGQAFF. The CDR3 DNA follows: TGTGCCAGTATGACAGGGTTACTGGGACAAGCTTTCTTT.

The chain employs TRBV4-1 and TRBJ2-1, with 9 positions matching TRBD1. V gave up 2 bases and J gave up 4 bases; unmatched junction bases: 6. CDR3 length: 16 amino acids. Germline CDR1 reads MGHRA; CDR2 reads YSYEKL. DNA for the CDR3: TGCGCCAGCAGCCAATACTGGGACAGGGTATACAATGAGCAGTTCTTC. This sequence encodes CASSQYWDRVYNEQFF.

The table lists this clone with a few counts. This chain uses TRBV5-1 with TRBJ2-3; tentative D call: TRBD1 (6 bases). Looked up from germline, CDR1 is SGHRS and CDR2 is YFSETQ. Trimming took off 4 bases at V and 4 bases at J, with 16 bases between the two ends. The CDR3 is made up of 15 amino acids. Written as DNA, the CDR3 is TGCGCCAGCAGCCTAAGGACAGACCGATCAGATACGCAGTATTTT. Its protein is CASSLRTDRSDTQYF.

This clone was counted only a few times. The V call is TRBV4-2, the J call TRBJ2-5, with D maybe TRBD2 (5 bases). Germline CDR1 is LGHNA and CDR2 is YNFKEQ. Trimming left V 3 bases short and J 4 bases short, with 21 bases between. There are 17 residues in the CDR3. CDR3 bases: TGTGCCAGCAGCCACGAGGGCGACACCTACCTAGCAGAGACCCAGTACTTC. Protein product: CASSHEGDTYLAETQYF.

V usage is TRBV29-1 and J usage is TRBJ1-5; no definite D call. CDR3 length equals 13 residues. CDR1 and CDR2 from the germline V gene are SQVTM and ANQGSEA. V shed 6 bases and J shed 0 bases, with 9 bases lying between them. The CDR3: CSVAQDSNQPQHF. In DNA form, the CDR3 reads TGCAGCGTCGCCCAGGATAGCAATCAGCCCCAGCATTTT.

This clone has a handful of counts. The chain joins TRBV7-3 to TRBJ2-5; D is unclear. There are 15 residues in the CDR3. Trimming removed 5 bases at V and 1 base at J, with 14 bases between. CDR1 and CDR2 (germline): SGHTA, FQGTGA. Written as DNA, the CDR3 is TGTGCCAGCAGCCCAGTGGCCGGGTCCCAAGAGACCCAGTACTTC. This sequence encodes CASSPVAGSQETQYF.

This chain uses TRBV6-1 with TRBJ1-1; 7 bases are a match to TRBD1. The CDR3 extends over 16 amino acids. J lost 5 bases, V lost 3 bases, and 12 bases had no gene match. Germline loops: CDR1 MNHNS, CDR2 SASEGT. The chain's CDR3 is CASSENRGGGETEAFF. CDR3 DNA: TGTGCCAGCAGTGAGAACAGGGGTGGAGGGGAAACTGAAGCTTTCTTT.

This clone turned up a few times. V gene TRBV7-6 combines with J gene TRBJ2-2, with D uncertain. With 5 bases removed from V and 0 bases from J, the gap between germline ends came to 13 bases. Per germline, CDR1 SGHVS and CDR2 FNYEAQ. This CDR3 contains 16 residues. The DNA of the CDR3 is TGTGCCAGCAGCCTCCAACCTGGCACGAACACCGGGGAGCTGTTTTTT. Residues: CASSLQPGTNTGELFF.

CDR3 nucleotides: TGTGCCAGCATTAAGAGCGGGCCTCAAGAGACCCAGTACTTC. Its translation is CASIKSGPQETQYF. This chain links TRBV28 with TRBJ2-5; possibly TRBD2 for D (6 bases). The CDR3 is 14 residues long. Germline CDR1 reads MDHEN; CDR2 reads SYDVKM. V was clipped by 7 bases and J by 2 bases, with 14 bases between them.

The chain couples TRBV6-6 to TRBJ1-5, with D tentatively TRBD1 (6 bases). V lost 4 bases and J lost 2, with 12 bases in between. The germline V gene has CDR1 MNHNY and CDR2 SVGAGI (reference sequence). CDR3 size: 15 residues. In nucleotides, the CDR3 is TGTGCCAGCAGTTCAAGGGGGGGCGGCAATCAGCCCCAGCATTTT. It specifies CASSSRGGGNQPQHF.

This clone was counted a few times. This sequence joins TRBV7-2 and TRBJ1-5, with TRBD1 matching 7 bases. CDR1 and CDR2 from the germline V gene are SGHTA and FQGNSA. J was trimmed by 7 bases and V by 4 bases; bases with no gene match: 7. The CDR3 is made up of 14 amino acids. As DNA, the CDR3 is TGTGCCAGCAGCTCTCGACAGGGTCTGCAGCCCCAGCATTTT. The encoded protein is CASSSRQGLQPQHF.

This chain uses TRBV2 with TRBJ2-5, with 8 bases matching TRBD1. Germline trimming cut 2 bases from V and 3 bases from J; bases unmatched to any gene: 2. This CDR3 is built from 14 residues. Looked up from germline, CDR1 is SNHLY and CDR2 is FYNNEI. In DNA form, the CDR3 reads TGTGCCAGCAGTGAAAGGACAGGGAAAGAGACCCAGTACTTC. Protein product: CASSERTGKETQYF.

This clone turned up a few times. The gene calls are TRBV2 and TRBJ1-6, with no clear D. Trimming pared 2 bases from V and 8 bases from J, leaving 10 bases between. This CDR3 has 14 amino acids. CDR1 and CDR2 (germline): SNHLY, FYNNEI. The CDR3 loop is CASSEFTGDSPLHF. The CDR3 DNA sequence: TGTGCCAGCAGTGAATTTACGGGAGATTCACCCCTCCACTTT.

This clone was observed a handful of times. The rearrangement joins TRBV27 to TRBJ2-7, with 11 nucleotides matching TRBD1. J lost 0 bases, V lost 5 bases, and 3 bases had no gene match. This CDR3 contains 15 residues. CDR1 and CDR2 from the germline V gene are MNHEY and SMNVEV (reference sequence). CDR3 sequence reads: CASSPGTGGSYEQYF. CDR3 DNA sequence: TGTGCCAGCAGTCCGGGGACAGGGGGCTCCTACGAGCAGTACTTC.

V and J are TRBV5-1 and TRBJ2-2, with 7 bases identical to TRBD1. Germline V gives CDR1 SGHRS, CDR2 YFSETQ. This CDR3 is 16 amino acids long. V shed 4 bases, J shed 0 bases, and the junction held 6 bases outside the gene matches. The CDR3 is CASSPQGTANTGELFF. CDR3 coding DNA: TGCGCCAGCAGCCCACAAGGGACAGCGAACACCGGGGAGCTGTTTTTT.

This clone has a handful of counts. CDR3 residues: CAWSGLVSSSGNTIYF. The CDR3 DNA follows: TGTGCCTGGAGTGGGTTGGTGTCAAGCTCTGGAAACACCATATATTTT. V is TRBV30 and J is TRBJ1-3; D remains unclear. The V end lost 1 base, the J end lost 0 bases, and 13 bases lay between the germline ends. The CDR3 contains 16 residues. Germline CDR1 is GTSNPN and CDR2 is SVGIG (reference sequence).